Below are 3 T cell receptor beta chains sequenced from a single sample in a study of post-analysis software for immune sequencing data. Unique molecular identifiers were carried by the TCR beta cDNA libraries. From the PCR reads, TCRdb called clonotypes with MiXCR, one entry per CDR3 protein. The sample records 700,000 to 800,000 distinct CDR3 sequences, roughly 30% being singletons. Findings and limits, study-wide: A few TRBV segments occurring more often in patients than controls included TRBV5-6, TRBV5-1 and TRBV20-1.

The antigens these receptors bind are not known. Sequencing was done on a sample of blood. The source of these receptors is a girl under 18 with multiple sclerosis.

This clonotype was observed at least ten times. This CDR3 is CASSPRSSGVYEQYF. In DNA, the CDR3 is TGCGCCAGCAGCCCCCGGAGTAGCGGGGTATACGAGCAGTACTTC. The rearrangement uses TRBV4-1 and TRBJ2-7; 8 nucleotides match TRBD2. This CDR3 has 15 amino acids. Germline V lookup: CDR1 MGHRA, CDR2 YSYEKL. The junction had 9 bases not matched to a gene; V was cut back by 4 bases and J by 4 bases.

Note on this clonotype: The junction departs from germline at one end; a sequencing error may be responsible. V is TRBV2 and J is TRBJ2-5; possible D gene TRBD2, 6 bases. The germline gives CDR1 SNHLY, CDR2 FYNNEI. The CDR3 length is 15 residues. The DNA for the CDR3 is TGTGTCAGCAGTAAAGACGGGGGTCCGAGGGAGACCCAGTACTTC. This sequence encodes CVSSKDGGPRETQYF.

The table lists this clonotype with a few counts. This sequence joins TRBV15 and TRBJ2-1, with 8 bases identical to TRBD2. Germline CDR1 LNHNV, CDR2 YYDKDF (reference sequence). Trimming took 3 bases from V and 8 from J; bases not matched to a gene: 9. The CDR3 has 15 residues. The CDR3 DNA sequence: TGTGCCACCAGCAGTGGAAGCGGGAGCTTGGATGAGCAGTTCTTC. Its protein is CATSSGSGSLDEQFF. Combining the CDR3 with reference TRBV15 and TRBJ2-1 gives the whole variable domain DAMVIQNPRYQVTQFGKPVTLSCSQTLNHNVMYWYQQKSSQAPKLLFHYYDKDFNNEADTPDNFQSRRPNTSFCFLDIRSPGLGDTAMYLCATSSGSGSLDEQFFGPGTRLTVL.